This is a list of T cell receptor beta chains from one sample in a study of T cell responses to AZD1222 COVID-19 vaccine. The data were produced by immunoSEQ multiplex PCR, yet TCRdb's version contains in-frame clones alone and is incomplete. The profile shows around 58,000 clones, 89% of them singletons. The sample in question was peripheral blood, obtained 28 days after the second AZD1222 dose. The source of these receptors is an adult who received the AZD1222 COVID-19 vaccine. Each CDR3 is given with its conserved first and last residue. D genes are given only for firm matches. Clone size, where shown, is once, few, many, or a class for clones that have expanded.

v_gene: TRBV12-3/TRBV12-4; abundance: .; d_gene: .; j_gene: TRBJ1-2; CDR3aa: CASKPGGYGYTF; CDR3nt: TGTGCCAGCAAGCCCGGGGGGTATGGCTACACCTTC
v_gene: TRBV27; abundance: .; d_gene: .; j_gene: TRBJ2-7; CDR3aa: CASSSPTTSADEQYF; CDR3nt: TGTGCCAGCAGTTCGCCGACTACATCGGCGGACGAGCAGTACTTC
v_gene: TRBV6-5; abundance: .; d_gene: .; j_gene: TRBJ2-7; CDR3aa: CASSYGEPLYEQYF; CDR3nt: TGTGCCAGCAGTTACGGGGAGCCCCTCTACGAGCAGTACTTC
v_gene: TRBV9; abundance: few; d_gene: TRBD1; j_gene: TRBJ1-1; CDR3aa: CASSVKGADAFF; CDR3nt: TGTGCCAGCAGCGTAAAGGGGGCGGACGCTTTCTTT
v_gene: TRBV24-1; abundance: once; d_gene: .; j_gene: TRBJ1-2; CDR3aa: CATSDPGVANYGYTF; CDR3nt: TGTGCCACCAGTGACCCAGGGGTGGCTAACTATGGCTACACCTTC
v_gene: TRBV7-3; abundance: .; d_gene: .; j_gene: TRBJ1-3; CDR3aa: CASSLGSGPGNTIYF; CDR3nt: TGTGCCAGCAGCTTAGGGTCGGGGCCTGGAAACACCATATATTTT
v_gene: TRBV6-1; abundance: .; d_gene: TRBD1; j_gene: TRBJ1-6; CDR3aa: CASSERGQGVYNSPLHF; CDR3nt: TGTGCCAGCAGTGAACGGGGACAGGGGGTTTATAATTCACCCCTCCACTTT
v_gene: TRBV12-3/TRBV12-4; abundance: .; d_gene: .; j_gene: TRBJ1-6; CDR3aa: CASSRADNSPLHF; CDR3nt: TGTGCCAGCAGCCGGGCGGATAATTCACCCCTCCACTTT
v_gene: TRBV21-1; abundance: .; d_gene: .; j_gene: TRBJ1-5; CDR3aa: CASSKGYRGNSNQPQHF; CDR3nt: TGTGCCAGCAGCAAGGGGTACAGAGGCAATAGCAATCAGCCCCAGCATTTT
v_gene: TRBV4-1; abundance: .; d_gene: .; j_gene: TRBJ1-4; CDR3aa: CASSQGPNRGHLNEKLFF; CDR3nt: TGCGCCAGCAGCCAAGGGCCGAACCGGGGACACCTTAATGAAAAACTGTTTTTT
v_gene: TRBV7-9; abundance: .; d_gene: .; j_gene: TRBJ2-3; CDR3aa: CASSSGRVPNADTQYF; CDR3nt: TGTGCCAGCAGCTCCGGGCGAGTCCCCAATGCGGATACGCAGTATTTT
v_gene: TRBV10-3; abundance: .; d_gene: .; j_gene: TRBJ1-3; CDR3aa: CAISRAPVSSGNTIYF; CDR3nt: TGTGCCATCAGCCGGGCTCCAGTAAGCTCTGGAAACACCATATATTTT
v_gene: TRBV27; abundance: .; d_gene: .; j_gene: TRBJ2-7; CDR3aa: CASGPISGYEQYF; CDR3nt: TGTGCCAGCGGCCCCATTAGTGGGTACGAGCAGTACTTC
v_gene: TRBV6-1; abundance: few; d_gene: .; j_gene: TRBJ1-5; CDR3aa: CASSEALGGQSNQPQHF; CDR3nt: TGTGCCAGCAGTGAAGCGCTGGGGGGCCAAAGCAATCAGCCCCAGCATTTT
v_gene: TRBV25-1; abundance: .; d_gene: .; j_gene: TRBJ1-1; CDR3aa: CASSDQGTRGSTEAFF; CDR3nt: TGTGCCAGCAGTGACCAGGGGACGAGGGGAAGCACTGAAGCTTTCTTT
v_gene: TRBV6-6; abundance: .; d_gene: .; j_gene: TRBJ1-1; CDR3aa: CASSVRDTTFSEAFF; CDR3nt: TGTGCCAGCAGTGTCCGGGACACCACGTTCAGTGAAGCTTTCTTT
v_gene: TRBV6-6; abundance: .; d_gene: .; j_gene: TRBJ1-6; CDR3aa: CASSYDRANSPLHF; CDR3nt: TGTGCCAGCAGTTACGACAGAGCGAATTCACCCCTCCACTTT
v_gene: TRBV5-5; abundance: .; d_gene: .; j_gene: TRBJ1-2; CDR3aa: CASSSGAHRYGYTF; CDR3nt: TGTGCCAGCAGCTCTGGGGCCCATCGCTATGGCTACACCTTC
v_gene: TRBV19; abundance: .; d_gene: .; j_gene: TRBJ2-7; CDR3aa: CASSPGGVTYEQYF; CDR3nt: TGTGCCAGTAGTCCTGGAGGGGTTACCTACGAGCAGTACTTC
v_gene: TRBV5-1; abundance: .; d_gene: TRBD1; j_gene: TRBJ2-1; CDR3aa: CASGQGTGAYNEQFF; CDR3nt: TGCGCCAGCGGACAGGGGACAGGAGCCTACAATGAGCAGTTCTTC
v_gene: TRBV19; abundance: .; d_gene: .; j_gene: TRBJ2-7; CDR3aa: CASSKGHNKGSYEQYF; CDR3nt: TGTGCCAGTAGTAAAGGGCATAATAAAGGTTCCTACGAGCAGTACTTC
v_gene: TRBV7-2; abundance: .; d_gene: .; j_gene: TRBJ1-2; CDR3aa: CASSSHVEGVSYTF; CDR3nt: TGTGCCAGCAGCTCCCACGTGGAGGGAGTAAGCTACACCTTC
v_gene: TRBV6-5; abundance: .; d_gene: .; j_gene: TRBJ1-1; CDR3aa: CASSYSKGGHPTFF; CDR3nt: TGTGCCAGCAGTTACTCGAAGGGGGGCCATCCAACTTTCTTT
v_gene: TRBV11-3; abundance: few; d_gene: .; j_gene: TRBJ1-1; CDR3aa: CASSLDLGRGDPAFF; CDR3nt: TGTGCCAGCAGCTTAGATCTGGGCAGGGGCGATCCCGCTTTCTTT
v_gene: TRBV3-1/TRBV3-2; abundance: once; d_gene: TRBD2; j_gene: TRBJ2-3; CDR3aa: CASSHSLAGDTQYF; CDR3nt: TGTGCCAGCAGCCATTCGCTAGCGGGAGATACGCAGTATTTT
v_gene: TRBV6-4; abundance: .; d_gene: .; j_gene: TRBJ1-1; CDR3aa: CASRQGGNTKAFF; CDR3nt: TGTGCCAGCAGGCAAGGGGGGAACACTAAAGCTTTCTTT
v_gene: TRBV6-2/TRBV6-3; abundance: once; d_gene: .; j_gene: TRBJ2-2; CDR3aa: CASSLNGGGTGELFF; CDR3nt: TGTGCCAGCAGCCTCAACGGGGGCGGCACCGGGGAGCTGTTTTTT
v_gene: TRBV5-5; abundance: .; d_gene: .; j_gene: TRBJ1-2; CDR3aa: CASSLTSGDTYGYTF; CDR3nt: TGTGCCAGCAGCTTGACGTCAGGGGATACCTATGGCTACACCTTC
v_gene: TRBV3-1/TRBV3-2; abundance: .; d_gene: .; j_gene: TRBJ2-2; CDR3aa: CASSQVSSANTGELFF; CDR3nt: TGTGCCAGCAGCCAAGTTTCAAGCGCGAACACCGGGGAGCTGTTTTTT
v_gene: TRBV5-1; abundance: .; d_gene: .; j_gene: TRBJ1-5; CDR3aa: CASSLAGVGGLEPQHF; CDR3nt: TGCGCCAGCAGCTTGGCGGGTGTGGGAGGGTTGGAGCCCCAGCATTTT
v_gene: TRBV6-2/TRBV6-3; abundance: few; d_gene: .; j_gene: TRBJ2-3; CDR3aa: CASSYLGDTQYF; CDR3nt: TGTGCCAGCAGTTACCTAGGGGATACGCAGTATTTT
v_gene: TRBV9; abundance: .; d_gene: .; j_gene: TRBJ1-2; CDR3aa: CASSVEQGVDYGYTF; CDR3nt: TGTGCCAGCAGCGTAGAGCAGGGTGTGGACTATGGCTACACCTTC
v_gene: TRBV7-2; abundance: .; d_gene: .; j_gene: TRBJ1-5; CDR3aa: CASSLDRAGALNQPQHF; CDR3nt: TGTGCCAGCAGCTTAGACAGAGCGGGGGCTCTTAATCAGCCCCAGCATTTT
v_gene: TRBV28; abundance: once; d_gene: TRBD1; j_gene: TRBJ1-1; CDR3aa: CASRPGQGGNTEAFF; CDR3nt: TGTGCCAGCAGACCGGGACAGGGGGGGAACACTGAAGCTTTCTTT
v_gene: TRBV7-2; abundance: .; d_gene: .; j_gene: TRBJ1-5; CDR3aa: CASSLVWSSNQPQHF; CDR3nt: TGTGCCAGCAGCCTAGTATGGAGTAGCAATCAGCCCCAGCATTTT
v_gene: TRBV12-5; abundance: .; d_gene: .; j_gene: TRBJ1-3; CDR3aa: CASGLEGNTIYF; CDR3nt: TGTGCTAGTGGTTTGGAAGGAAACACCATATATTTT
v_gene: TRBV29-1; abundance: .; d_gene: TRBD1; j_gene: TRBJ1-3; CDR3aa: CSGLTGTGNTIYF; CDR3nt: TGCAGCGGTCTGACAGGGACTGGAAACACCATATATTTT
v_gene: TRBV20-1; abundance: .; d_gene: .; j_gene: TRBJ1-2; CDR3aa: CSARDNGGYTF; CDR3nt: TGCAGTGCTAGAGATAACGGCGGCTACACCTTC
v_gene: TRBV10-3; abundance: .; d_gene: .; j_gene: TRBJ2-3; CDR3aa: CAISRGQKPTDTQYF; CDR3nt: TGTGCCATCAGTCGGGGCCAGAAACCCACAGATACGCAGTATTTT
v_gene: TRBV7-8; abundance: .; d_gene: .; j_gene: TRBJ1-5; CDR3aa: CASSRSGTLSNQPQHF; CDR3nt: TGTGCCAGCAGCCGCTCCGGGACACTTAGCAATCAGCCCCAGCATTTT
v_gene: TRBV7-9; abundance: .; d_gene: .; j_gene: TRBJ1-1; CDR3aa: CASSLAPRGGGTEAFF; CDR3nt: TGTGCCAGCAGCTTAGCCCCTCGTGGGGGGGGCACTGAAGCTTTCTTT
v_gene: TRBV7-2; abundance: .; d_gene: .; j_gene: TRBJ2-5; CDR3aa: CASILLAQETQYF; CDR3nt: TGTGCCAGCATCCTACTAGCTCAAGAGACCCAGTACTTC
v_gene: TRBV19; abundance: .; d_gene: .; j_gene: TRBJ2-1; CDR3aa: CASSMGSGLNNEQFF; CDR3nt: TGTGCCAGTAGTATGGGCTCGGGCCTTAACAATGAGCAGTTCTTC
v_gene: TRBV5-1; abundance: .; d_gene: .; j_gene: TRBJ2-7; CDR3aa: CASSLSAEQYF; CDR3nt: TGCGCCAGCAGCTTGTCGGCCGAGCAGTACTTC
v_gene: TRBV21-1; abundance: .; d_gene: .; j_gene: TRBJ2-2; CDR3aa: CASSNRFRENGKANTGELFF; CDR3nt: TGTGCCAGCAGCAACCGCTTCCGGGAGAATGGAAAGGCGAACACCGGGGAGCTGTTTTTT
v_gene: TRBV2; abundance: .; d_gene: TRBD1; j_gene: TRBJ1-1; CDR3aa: CASRKDRDTEAFF; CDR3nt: TGTGCCAGCAGGAAGGACAGGGACACTGAAGCTTTCTTT
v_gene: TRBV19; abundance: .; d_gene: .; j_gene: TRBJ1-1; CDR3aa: CASSITRTPNTEAFF; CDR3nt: TGTGCCAGTAGTATAACCCGGACACCGAACACTGAAGCTTTCTTT
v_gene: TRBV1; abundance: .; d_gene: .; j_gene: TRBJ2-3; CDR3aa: CTSSQDRQGFSTDTQYF; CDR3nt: TGCACCAGCAGCCAAGACCGACAGGGGTTTAGCACAGATACGCAGTATTTT
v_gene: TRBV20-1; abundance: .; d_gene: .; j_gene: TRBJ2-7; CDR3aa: CSASLEGGGSEQYF; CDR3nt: TGCAGTGCTAGTCTAGAGGGTGGGGGCTCCGAGCAGTACTTC
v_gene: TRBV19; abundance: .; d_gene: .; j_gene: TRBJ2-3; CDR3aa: CASSIGGQGDTQYF; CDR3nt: TGTGCCAGTAGTATAGGAGGCCAAGGGGATACGCAGTATTTT
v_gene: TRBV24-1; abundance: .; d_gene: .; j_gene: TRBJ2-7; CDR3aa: CATRPSHVSARRCEQYF; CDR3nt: TGTGCCACCAGACCATCCCATGTTAGTGCGCGTCGGTGTGAGCAGTACTTC
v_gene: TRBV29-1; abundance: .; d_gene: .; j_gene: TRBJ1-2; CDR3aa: CSASTGSNYGYTF; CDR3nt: TGCAGCGCTTCGACAGGATCTAACTATGGCTACACCTTC
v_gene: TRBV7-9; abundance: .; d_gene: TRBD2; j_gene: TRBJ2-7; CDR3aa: CASSSPRTSSYEQYF; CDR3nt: TGTGCCAGCAGCTCCCCCCGGACTAGCTCCTACGAGCAGTACTTC